Below, 7 T cell receptor beta chains from the same sample are listed, as sequenced in a study of blood T cell repertoires in COVID-19. This table comes from immunoSEQ multiplex PCR, and its TCRdb copy is limited to in-frame clones, with some not included. Of about 120,000 clones listed, around 77% are singletons. Source material: peripheral blood. All receptors come from a man in his 60s with active or convalescent COVID-19.

The sample holds a few counts of this clone. The chain is built from TRBV27 and TRBJ2-7; 11 bases fit TRBD1. Per the germline V gene, CDR1 is MNHEY and CDR2 is SMNVEV (reference sequence). Trimming cost V 2 bases and J 5 bases; bases outside gene matches: 11. This CDR3 has 17 residues. CDR3 DNA: TGTGCCAGCAGTTTAGGAGAAAGGGGACAGGGGGTGAACGAGCAGTACTTC. It yields the protein CASSLGERGQGVNEQYF.

A few counts support this clone. This rearrangement joins TRBV5-1 to TRBJ2-5, with TRBD1 matching over 9 bases. This CDR3 comprises 15 residues. The germline gives CDR1 SGHRS, CDR2 YFSETQ. The junction had 3 bases not matched to a gene; V was cut back by 3 bases and J by 0 bases. In DNA form, the CDR3 reads TGCGCCAGCAGCTCGGGACAGGGCCACCAAGAGACCCAGTACTTC. Translating gives CASSSGQGHQETQYF. Complete variable domain (other parts from reference TRBV5-1 and TRBJ2-5): KAGVTQTPRYLIKTRGQQVTLSCSPISGHRSVSWYQQTPGQGLQFLFEYFSETQRNKGNFPGRFSGRQFSNSRSEMNVSTLELGDSALYLCASSSGQGHQETQYFGPGTRLLVL.

The J gene is TRBJ1-5, the V gene TRBV18; the D is unclear. The V gene lost 3 bases and the J gene lost 9 bases, with 15 bases spanning the gap. Germline CDR1 KGHSH, CDR2 LQKENI. The CDR3 consists of 14 residues. CDR3 in amino acids: CASSPLKENGPQHF. DNA for the CDR3: TGTGCCAGCTCACCCCTAAAGGAGAATGGGCCCCAGCATTTT.

The chain joins TRBV11-2 to TRBJ2-2; D is uncertain. V was pared by 3 bases and J by 4 bases, with 6 bases between. CDR1 and CDR2 from the germline V gene are SGHAT and FQNNGV. This CDR3 contains 13 residues. This CDR3 reads CASSFYGTGELFF. CDR3 nucleotides: TGTGCCAGCAGCTTCTACGGCACCGGGGAGCTGTTTTTT.

This rearrangement joins TRBV4-3 to TRBJ2-7; 10 bases are shared with TRBD2. This CDR3 region has 15 residues. CDR1 and CDR2 (germline): LGHNA, YSLEER. V was pared by 0 bases and J by 4 bases, with 3 bases of the junction left unmatched. The CDR3 DNA follows: TGCGCCAGCAGCCAAGACGCTAGCGGGAGTTACGAGCAGTACTTC. Amino acids: CASSQDASGSYEQYF.

V and J are TRBV29-1 and TRBJ2-7; the D gene is possibly TRBD1 (6 bases). There are 12 residues in the CDR3. The V end lost 2 bases, the J end lost 3 bases, and 8 bases lay between the germline ends. The germline V gene has CDR1 SQVTM and CDR2 ANQGSEA. In DNA form, the CDR3 reads TGCAGCGTTGAAATGGACAGCTACGAGCAGTACTTC. Protein sequence: CSVEMDSYEQYF.

The chain is built from TRBV28 and TRBJ2-3, with TRBD2 identical over 8 bases. After removal of 7 bases from V and 2 bases from J, the junction contained 11 bases not matched to a gene. Germline CDR1 is MDHEN and CDR2 is SYDVKM. CDR3 length equals 16 residues. In nucleotides, the CDR3 is TGTGCCAGCATAAGGAGGCGGGAGGCGCCCACAGATACGCAGTATTTT. Protein sequence: CASIRRREAPTDTQYF.